The rows below give T cell receptor beta chains drawn from one sample of a study of blood T cell repertoires in COVID-19. The protocol was immunoSEQ multiplex PCR, while the TCRdb copy is restricted to in-frame clones and leaves out a portion. This sample has roughly 130,000 clones, with roughly four fifths found just once. Specimen: PBMCs or T cells enriched from blood (not recorded which). Receptors originate from a woman aged 45-65 years with acute COVID-19. Both conserved end residues are part of each CDR3. Fields, in order: D gene, clone size, V gene, J gene, CDR3 protein, CDR3 DNA. The D gene is left open where the match is weak. Only some rows state a clone size, as once, few, many or a class for expanded clones.

D: TRBD2; size: .; V: TRBV6-1; J: TRBJ2-1; CDR3: CASSEALGTSGTGYNEQFF; DNA: TGTGCCAGCAGTGAAGCCCTTGGGACTAGCGGGACGGGTTACAATGAGCAGTTCTTC
D: .; size: .; V: TRBV11-2; J: TRBJ2-1; CDR3: CASSLAPDEQFF; DNA: TGTGCCAGCAGCTTAGCCCCGGATGAGCAGTTCTTC
D: .; size: few; V: TRBV10-3; J: TRBJ2-7; CDR3: CAISDLPQETYEQYF; DNA: TGTGCCATCAGTGACCTACCGCAAGAAACCTACGAGCAGTACTTC
D: .; size: few; V: TRBV5-8; J: TRBJ2-5; CDR3: CASSRGIGQYF; DNA: TGTGCCAGCAGCAGGGGTATCGGTCAGTACTTC
D: TRBD2; size: .; V: TRBV4-3; J: TRBJ2-1; CDR3: CASSQEISGRRNEQFF; DNA: TGCGCCAGCAGCCAGGAAATCAGCGGGAGACGAAATGAGCAGTTCTTC
D: TRBD1; size: .; V: TRBV5-1; J: TRBJ1-6; CDR3: CASSWGQSNSPLHF; DNA: TGCGCCAGCAGCTGGGGACAGAGTAATTCACCCCTCCACTTT
D: TRBD2; size: .; V: TRBV5-6; J: TRBJ2-1; CDR3: CASRSSGSYNEQFF; DNA: TGTGCCAGTCGGTCCAGCGGGAGTTACAATGAGCAGTTCTTC
D: TRBD1; size: few; V: TRBV11-3; J: TRBJ1-3; CDR3: CASSSGQYSGNTIYF; DNA: TGTGCCAGCAGCTCGGGACAGTACTCTGGAAACACCATATATTTT
D: .; size: .; V: TRBV5-4; J: TRBJ2-1; CDR3: CASSPGYNEQFF; DNA: TGTGCCAGCAGCCCGGGGTACAATGAGCAGTTCTTC
D: TRBD1; size: .; V: TRBV5-6; J: TRBJ2-1; CDR3: CASSNRGVYNEQFF; DNA: TGTGCCAGCAGCAACAGGGGGGTCTACAATGAGCAGTTCTTC
D: .; size: .; V: TRBV27; J: TRBJ1-1; CDR3: CASSLTRTALNTEAFF; DNA: TGTGCCAGCAGTTTAACCCGGACAGCCTTGAACACTGAAGCTTTCTTT
D: .; size: .; V: TRBV19; J: TRBJ2-3; CDR3: CASSTSSSTDTQYF; DNA: TGTGCCAGTAGTACTAGCAGCAGCACAGATACGCAGTATTTT
D: .; size: .; V: TRBV3-1/TRBV3-2; J: TRBJ2-4; CDR3: CASSQGLSRSGSIQYF; DNA: TGTGCCAGCAGCCAAGGATTAAGTCGGAGCGGTTCCATTCAGTACTTC
D: TRBD1; size: .; V: TRBV19; J: TRBJ1-5; CDR3: CASSGQTGVSNQPQHF; DNA: TGTGCCAGTAGTGGACAGACAGGGGTAAGCAATCAGCCCCAGCATTTT
D: .; size: .; V: TRBV6-5; J: TRBJ1-2; CDR3: CASRGQTYYGYTF; DNA: TGTGCCAGCAGAGGACAAACCTACTATGGCTACACCTTC
D: .; size: .; V: TRBV7-2; J: TRBJ2-1; CDR3: CASSLTSSSYNEQFF; DNA: TGTGCCAGCAGCTTAACTAGTAGCTCCTACAATGAGCAGTTCTTC
D: TRBD2; size: few; V: TRBV7-3; J: TRBJ2-7; CDR3: CASSLSGASGAYEQYF; DNA: TGTGCCAGCAGCTTAAGCGGGGCTAGCGGTGCCTACGAGCAGTACTTC
D: .; size: .; V: TRBV10-3; J: TRBJ2-7; CDR3: CAISEVGPDQGGEQYF; DNA: TGTGCCATCAGTGAGGTTGGCCCTGACCAGGGTGGCGAGCAGTACTTC
D: .; size: .; V: TRBV30; J: TRBJ1-3; CDR3: CAWSVLGRLVGNTIYF; DNA: TGTGCCTGGAGTGTACTAGGACGGCTCGTTGGAAACACCATATATTTT
D: TRBD1; size: .; V: TRBV5-1; J: TRBJ2-6; CDR3: CASSKVGTGPAGANVLTF; DNA: TGCGCCAGCAGCAAGGTTGGGACAGGACCCGCGGGGGCCAACGTCCTGACTTTC
D: TRBD1; size: .; V: TRBV24-1; J: TRBJ1-4; CDR3: CATSEAGTGDEKLFF; DNA: TGTGCCACCAGTGAGGCCGGGACAGGAGATGAAAAACTGTTTTTT
D: TRBD1; size: .; V: TRBV2; J: TRBJ1-6; CDR3: CASIGQGSNSPLHF; DNA: TGTGCCAGCATAGGACAGGGTAGTAATTCACCCCTCCACTTT
D: TRBD2; size: .; V: TRBV6-2/TRBV6-3; J: TRBJ2-1; CDR3: CASSKSQAGASEQFF; DNA: TGTGCCAGCAGCAAGAGCCAAGCGGGAGCGAGTGAGCAGTTCTTC
D: .; size: .; V: TRBV15; J: TRBJ1-5; CDR3: CATSSSRRVGQPQHF; DNA: TGTGCCACCAGCTCGTCTCGGAGAGTAGGTCAGCCCCAGCATTTT
D: TRBD1; size: .; V: TRBV27; J: TRBJ2-7; CDR3: CASSPKGDRDSYEQYF; DNA: TGTGCCAGCAGTCCCAAGGGAGACAGGGACTCCTACGAGCAGTACTTC
D: .; size: .; V: TRBV2; J: TRBJ2-3; CDR3: CAGSGTAGDTQYF; DNA: TGTGCCGGAAGTGGGACCGCGGGAGATACGCAGTATTTT
D: .; size: .; V: TRBV12-3/TRBV12-4; J: TRBJ1-1; CDR3: CASSFTGDSEAFF; DNA: TGTGCCAGCAGTTTTACTGGCGACAGTGAAGCTTTCTTT
D: .; size: .; V: TRBV5-5; J: TRBJ1-4; CDR3: CASSYGSANEKLFF; DNA: TGTGCCAGCAGCTACGGGTCAGCAAATGAAAAACTGTTTTTT
D: .; size: few; V: TRBV9; J: TRBJ2-2; CDR3: CASSLNTGELFF; DNA: TGTGCCAGCAGCCTTAACACCGGGGAGCTGTTTTTT
D: TRBD2; size: .; V: TRBV7-3; J: TRBJ2-7; CDR3: CASSLPPGLSDEQYF; DNA: TGTGCCAGCAGCTTACCACCGGGACTATCCGACGAGCAGTACTTC
D: .; size: .; V: TRBV5-5; J: TRBJ2-5; CDR3: CASTNTRGNQETQYF; DNA: TGTGCCAGCACAAATACAAGGGGAAACCAAGAGACCCAGTACTTC
D: TRBD1; size: .; V: TRBV6-2/TRBV6-3; J: TRBJ2-5; CDR3: CASSWTPGQGAWETQYF; DNA: TGTGCCAGCAGTTGGACCCCGGGACAGGGGGCTTGGGAGACCCAGTACTTC
D: TRBD2; size: .; V: TRBV7-6; J: TRBJ2-3; CDR3: CASSLRTSGEPDTQYF; DNA: TGTGCCAGCAGCTTAAGGACTAGCGGAGAGCCAGATACGCAGTATTTT
D: .; size: .; V: TRBV10-3; J: TRBJ1-3; CDR3: CAISDVGTHGNTIYF; DNA: TGTGCCATCAGTGATGTCGGGACACACGGAAACACCATATATTTT
D: TRBD1; size: .; V: TRBV5-1; J: TRBJ2-2; CDR3: CASSLASTGVPGELFF; DNA: TGCGCCAGCAGCTTGGCGTCTACAGGGGTTCCCGGGGAGCTGTTTTTT